The T cell receptor beta chain described here comes from a study of response to subunit inactivated influenza vaccine. Study outcomes and limitations: Researchers suggested that each seasonal influenza vaccination recruits few new T cells.

This clonotype showed up just a few times. Its antigen remains unknown. V was pared by 3 bases and J by 6 bases, with 9 bases of the junction left unmatched. The CDR3 is made up of 16 amino acids. Germline CDR1 reads MDHEN; CDR2 reads SYDVKM. TCRdb used MiXCR to reprocess the RT-PCR reads, holding one entry per CDR3 protein. This table holds 650,000 to 800,000 distinct CDR3 sequences, roughly 20% found once. The input for sequencing was PBMCs from blood, taken more than 4 days after vaccination. This clonotype originated in a man over 45 who received an inactivated influenza vaccine. V and J are TRBV28 and TRBJ2-3, with TRBD2 matching over 10 bases. The CDR3 reads CASSFGPSGRWDTQYF. In nucleotides, the CDR3 is TGTGCCAGCAGTTTTGGTCCTAGCGGGAGATGGGATACGCAGTATTTT.